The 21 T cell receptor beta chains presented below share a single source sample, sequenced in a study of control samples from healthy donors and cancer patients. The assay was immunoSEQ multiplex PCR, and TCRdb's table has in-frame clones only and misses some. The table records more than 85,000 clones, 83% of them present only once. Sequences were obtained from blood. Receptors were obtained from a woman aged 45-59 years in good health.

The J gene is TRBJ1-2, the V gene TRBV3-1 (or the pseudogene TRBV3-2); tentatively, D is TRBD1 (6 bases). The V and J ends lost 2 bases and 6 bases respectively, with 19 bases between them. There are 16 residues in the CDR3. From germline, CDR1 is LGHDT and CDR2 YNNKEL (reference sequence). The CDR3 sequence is CASSQRGGRQADGYTF. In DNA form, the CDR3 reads TGTGCCAGCAGCCAACGCGGGGGGCGACAGGCTGATGGCTACACCTTC.

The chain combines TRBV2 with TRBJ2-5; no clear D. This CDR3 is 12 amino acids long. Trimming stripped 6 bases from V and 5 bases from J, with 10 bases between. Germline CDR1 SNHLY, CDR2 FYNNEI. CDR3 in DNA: TGTGCCAGCAGGGCTTGGATGGAGACCCAGTACTTC. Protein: CASRAWMETQYF.

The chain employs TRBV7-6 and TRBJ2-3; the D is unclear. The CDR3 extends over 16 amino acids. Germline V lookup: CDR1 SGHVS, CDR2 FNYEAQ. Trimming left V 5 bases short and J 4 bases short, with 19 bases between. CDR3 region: CASSRLGTLGADTQYF. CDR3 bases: TGTGCCAGCAGCCGTCTAGGCACCCTGGGCGCAGATACGCAGTATTTT. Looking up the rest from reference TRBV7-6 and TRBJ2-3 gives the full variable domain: GAGVSQSPRYKVTKRGQDVALRCDPISGHVSLYWYRQALGQGPEFLTYFNYEAQQDKSGLPNDRFSAERPEGSISTLTIQRTEQRDSAMYRCASSRLGTLGADTQYFGPGTRLTVL.

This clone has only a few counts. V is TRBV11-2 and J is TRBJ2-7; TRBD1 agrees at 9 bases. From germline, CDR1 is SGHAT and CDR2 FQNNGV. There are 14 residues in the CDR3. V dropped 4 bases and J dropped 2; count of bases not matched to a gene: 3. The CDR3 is CASSWGQGPYEQYF. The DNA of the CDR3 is TGTGCCAGCAGCTGGGGACAGGGCCCCTACGAGCAGTACTTC.

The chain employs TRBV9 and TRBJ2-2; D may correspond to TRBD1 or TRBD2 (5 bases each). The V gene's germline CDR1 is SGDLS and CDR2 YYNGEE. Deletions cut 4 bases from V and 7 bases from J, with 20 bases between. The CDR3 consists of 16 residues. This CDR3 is CASSSTSGAYIGELFF. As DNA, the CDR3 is TGTGCCAGCAGCTCCACTAGTGGGGCCTACATCGGGGAGCTGTTTTTT.

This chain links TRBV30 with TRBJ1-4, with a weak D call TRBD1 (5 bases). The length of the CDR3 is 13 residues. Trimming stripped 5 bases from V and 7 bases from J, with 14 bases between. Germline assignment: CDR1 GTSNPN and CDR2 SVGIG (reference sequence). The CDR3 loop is CAWALGGVEKLFF. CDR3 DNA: TGTGCCTGGGCGCTGGGGGGAGTTGAAAAACTGTTTTTT.

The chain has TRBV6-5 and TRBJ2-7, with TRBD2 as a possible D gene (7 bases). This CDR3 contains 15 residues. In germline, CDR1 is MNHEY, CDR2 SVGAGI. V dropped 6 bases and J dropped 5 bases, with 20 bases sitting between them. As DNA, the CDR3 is TGTGCCAGCAGGTCACAGGGAGGGATTATTCACGAGCAGTACTTC. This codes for CASRSQGGIIHEQYF.

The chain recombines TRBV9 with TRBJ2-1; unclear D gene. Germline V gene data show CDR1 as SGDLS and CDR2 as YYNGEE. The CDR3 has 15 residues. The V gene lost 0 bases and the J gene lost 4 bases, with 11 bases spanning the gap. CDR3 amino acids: CASSVELYQYNEQFF. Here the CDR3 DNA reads TGTGCCAGCAGCGTAGAATTGTATCAATACAATGAGCAGTTCTTC. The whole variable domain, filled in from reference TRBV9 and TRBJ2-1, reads DSGVTQTPKHLITATGQRVTLRCSPRSGDLSVYWYQQSLDQGLQFLIQYYNGEERAKGNILERFSAQQFPDLHSELNLSSLELGDSALYFCASSVELYQYNEQFFGPGTRLTVL.

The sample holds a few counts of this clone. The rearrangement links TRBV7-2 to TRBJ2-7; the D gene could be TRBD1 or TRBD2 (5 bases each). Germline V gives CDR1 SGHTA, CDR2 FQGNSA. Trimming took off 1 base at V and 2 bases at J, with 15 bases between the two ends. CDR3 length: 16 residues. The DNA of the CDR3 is TGTGCCAGCAGCTTAGGAGGGGACCCCCTGGCCTACGAGCAGTACTTC. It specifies CASSLGGDPLAYEQYF.

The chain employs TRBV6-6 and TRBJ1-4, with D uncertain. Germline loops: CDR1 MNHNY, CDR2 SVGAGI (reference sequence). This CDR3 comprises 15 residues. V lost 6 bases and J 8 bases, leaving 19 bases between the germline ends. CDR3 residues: CASSRGAPPGEKLFF. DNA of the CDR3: TGTGCCAGCAGCCGTGGCGCTCCTCCGGGGGAAAAACTGTTTTTT.

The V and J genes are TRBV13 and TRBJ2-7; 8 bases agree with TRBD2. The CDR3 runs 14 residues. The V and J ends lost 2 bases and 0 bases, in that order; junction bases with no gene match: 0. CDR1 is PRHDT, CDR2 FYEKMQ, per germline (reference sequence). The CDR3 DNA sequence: TGTGCCAGCAGCTTAAGCGGGAGCTCCTACGAGCAGTACTTC. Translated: CASSLSGSSYEQYF.

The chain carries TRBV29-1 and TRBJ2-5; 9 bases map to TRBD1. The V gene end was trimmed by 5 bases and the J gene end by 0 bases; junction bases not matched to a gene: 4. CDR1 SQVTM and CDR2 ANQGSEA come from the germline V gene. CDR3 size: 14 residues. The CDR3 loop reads CSVRDRVNQETQYF. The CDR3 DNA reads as TGCAGCGTTAGGGACAGGGTCAACCAAGAGACCCAGTACTTC.

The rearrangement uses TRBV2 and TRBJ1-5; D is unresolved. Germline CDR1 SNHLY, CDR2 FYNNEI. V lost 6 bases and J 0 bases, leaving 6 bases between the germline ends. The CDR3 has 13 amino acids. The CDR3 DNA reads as TGTGCCAGCAGCCCCAGTAGCAATCAGCCCCAGCATTTT. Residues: CASSPSSNQPQHF.

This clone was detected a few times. CDR3 DNA: TGTGCCAGCAGCTACAAACCGCGGGAATCACCCCTCCACTTT. Residues: CASSYKPRESPLHF. The chain couples TRBV7-2 to TRBJ1-6; D ambiguous. V was shortened by 4 bases and J by 10 bases, with 14 bases between the two germline ends. The CDR3 runs to 14 residues. Germline CDR1 is SGHTA and CDR2 is FQGNSA.

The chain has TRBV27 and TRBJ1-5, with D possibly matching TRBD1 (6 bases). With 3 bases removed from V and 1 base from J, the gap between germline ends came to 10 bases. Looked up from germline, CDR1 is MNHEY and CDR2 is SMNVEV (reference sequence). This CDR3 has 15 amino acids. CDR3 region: CASSFGGASNQPQHF. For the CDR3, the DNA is TGTGCCAGCAGTTTTGGGGGCGCAAGCAATCAGCCCCAGCATTTT.

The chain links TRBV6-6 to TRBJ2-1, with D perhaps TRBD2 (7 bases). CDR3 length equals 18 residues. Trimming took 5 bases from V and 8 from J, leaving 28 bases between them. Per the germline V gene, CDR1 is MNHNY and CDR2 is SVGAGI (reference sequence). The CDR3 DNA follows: TGTGCCAGCAGTCCTAGCCACCCCTCGGGGGGCAGAGACCATGAGCAGTTCTTC. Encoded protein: CASSPSHPSGGRDHEQFF.

In DNA form, the CDR3 reads TGCAGCGTTGAAGGGAGGCAGCGACAACTTCGAGGCTACACCTTC. This translates into CSVEGRQRQLRGYTF. V is TRBV29-1 and J is TRBJ1-2; the D is unclear. Germline V lookup: CDR1 SQVTM, CDR2 ANQGSEA. V lost 1 base, J lost 8 bases, and 20 bases lay in between. The CDR3 spans 15 residues.

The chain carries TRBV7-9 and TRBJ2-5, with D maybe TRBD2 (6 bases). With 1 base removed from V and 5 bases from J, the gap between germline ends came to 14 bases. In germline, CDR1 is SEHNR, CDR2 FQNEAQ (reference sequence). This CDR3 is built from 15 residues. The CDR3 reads CASSLEGRLWETQYF. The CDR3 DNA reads TGTGCCAGCAGCTTAGAGGGGAGGCTGTGGGAGACCCAGTACTTC.

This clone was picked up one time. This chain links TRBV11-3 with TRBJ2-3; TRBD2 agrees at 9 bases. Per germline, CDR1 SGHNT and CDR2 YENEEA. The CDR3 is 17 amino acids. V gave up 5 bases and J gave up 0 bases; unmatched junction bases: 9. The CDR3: CASSPDSAGGSTDTQYF. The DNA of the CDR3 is TGTGCCAGCAGCCCAGACTCGGCGGGAGGGAGCACAGATACGCAGTATTTT. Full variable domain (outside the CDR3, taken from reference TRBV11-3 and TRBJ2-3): EAGVVQSPRYKIIEKKQPVAFWCNPISGHNTLYWYLQNLGQGPELLIRYENEEAVDDSQLPKDRFSAERLKGVDSTLKIQPAELGDSAVYLCASSPDSAGGSTDTQYFGPGTRLTVL.

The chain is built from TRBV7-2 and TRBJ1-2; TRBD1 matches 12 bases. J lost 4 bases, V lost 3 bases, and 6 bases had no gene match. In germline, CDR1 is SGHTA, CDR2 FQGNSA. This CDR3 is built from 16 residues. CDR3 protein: CASSLGTGGGSYGYTF. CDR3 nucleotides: TGTGCCAGCAGCTTGGGGACAGGGGGCGGAAGCTATGGCTACACCTTC.

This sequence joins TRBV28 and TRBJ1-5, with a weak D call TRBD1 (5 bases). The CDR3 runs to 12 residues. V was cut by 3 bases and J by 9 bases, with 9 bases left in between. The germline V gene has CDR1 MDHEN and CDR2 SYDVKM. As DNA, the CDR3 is TGTGCCAGCAGTTTCCCAGGGAGGCCCCAGCATTTT. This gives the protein CASSFPGRPQHF.